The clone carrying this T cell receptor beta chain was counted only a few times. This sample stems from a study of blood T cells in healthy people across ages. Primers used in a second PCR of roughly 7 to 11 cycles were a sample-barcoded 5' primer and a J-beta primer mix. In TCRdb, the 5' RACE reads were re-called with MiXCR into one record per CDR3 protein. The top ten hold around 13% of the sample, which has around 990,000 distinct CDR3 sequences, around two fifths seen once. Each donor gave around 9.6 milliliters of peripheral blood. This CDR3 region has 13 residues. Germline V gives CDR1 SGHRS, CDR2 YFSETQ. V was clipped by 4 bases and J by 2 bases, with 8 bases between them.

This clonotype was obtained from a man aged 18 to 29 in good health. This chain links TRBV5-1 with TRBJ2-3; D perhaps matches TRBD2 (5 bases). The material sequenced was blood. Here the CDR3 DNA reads TGCGCCAGCAGCCCGGACTTCACAGATACGCAGTATTTT. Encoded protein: CASSPDFTDTQYF.